The rows below give T cell receptor beta chains drawn from one sample of a study of T cell responses to AZD1222 COVID-19 vaccine. Sequenced by immunoSEQ multiplex PCR; TCRdb stores in-frame clones only, minus some. The sample lists some 130,000 clones; approximately 90% were seen once. Sequenced material: peripheral blood, taken on day 0 of AZD1222 vaccination. Receptors were obtained from an adult in good health. Each CDR3 is given with its conserved first and last residue. Fields, in order: D gene, CDR3 length, clone size, J gene, V gene, CDR3 DNA, CDR3 protein. The D gene is left open where the match is weak. Clone size appears in some rows only: once, few, many, or a class for an expanded clone.

D gene: NA
CDR3 length: 10
clone size: NA
J gene: TRBJ2-1
V gene: TRBV20-1
CDR3 DNA: TGCAGTGCGGCGCCCAATGAGCAGTTCTTC
CDR3 protein: CSAAPNEQFF

D gene: TRBD1
CDR3 length: 14
clone size: NA
J gene: TRBJ2-1
V gene: TRBV7-2
CDR3 DNA: TGTGCCAGCAGCCACTACAGGGGTTCAAATGAGCAGTTCTTC
CDR3 protein: CASSHYRGSNEQFF

D gene: TRBD1
CDR3 length: 12
clone size: NA
J gene: TRBJ1-2
V gene: TRBV28
CDR3 DNA: TGTGCCGTCTTCAGGGACAGCGGTGGCTACACCTTC
CDR3 protein: CAVFRDSGGYTF

D gene: TRBD2
CDR3 length: 17
clone size: NA
J gene: TRBJ2-2
V gene: TRBV9
CDR3 DNA: TGTGCCAGCAGCGCCTCTCTAGCGGGGGCGGGTACCGGGGAGCTGTTTTTT
CDR3 protein: CASSASLAGAGTGELFF

D gene: NA
CDR3 length: 14
clone size: NA
J gene: TRBJ1-6
V gene: TRBV11-1
CDR3 DNA: TGTGCCAGCAGCTTAGCCCTGACAGACTCACCCCTCCACTTT
CDR3 protein: CASSLALTDSPLHF

D gene: NA
CDR3 length: 12
clone size: NA
J gene: TRBJ1-4
V gene: TRBV6-5
CDR3 DNA: TGTGCCAGCAAAAGACCGAATGAAAAACTGTTTTTT
CDR3 protein: CASKRPNEKLFF

D gene: NA
CDR3 length: 14
clone size: NA
J gene: TRBJ2-1
V gene: TRBV11-3
CDR3 DNA: TGTGCCAGCAGCTTAGGGGGGGCCTACAATGAGCAGTTCTTC
CDR3 protein: CASSLGGAYNEQFF

D gene: NA
CDR3 length: 14
clone size: NA
J gene: TRBJ2-5
V gene: TRBV2
CDR3 DNA: TGTGCCAGCAGGAAGACAGATAGCCAAGAGACCCAGTACTTC
CDR3 protein: CASRKTDSQETQYF

D gene: NA
CDR3 length: 15
clone size: NA
J gene: TRBJ2-1
V gene: TRBV19
CDR3 DNA: TGTGCCAGTAGTCGGGGGCCTAGCTCCTACAATGAGCAGTTCTTC
CDR3 protein: CASSRGPSSYNEQFF

D gene: NA
CDR3 length: 14
clone size: NA
J gene: TRBJ2-3
V gene: TRBV15
CDR3 DNA: TGTGCCACCAGCAGATATGACAGGACCGATACGCAGTATTTT
CDR3 protein: CATSRYDRTDTQYF

D gene: TRBD1
CDR3 length: 15
clone size: NA
J gene: TRBJ1-5
V gene: TRBV19
CDR3 DNA: TGTGCCAGTAGTATGAAGGGGACAGCTAATCAGCCCCAGCATTTT
CDR3 protein: CASSMKGTANQPQHF

D gene: TRBD1
CDR3 length: 16
clone size: large
J gene: TRBJ1-1
V gene: TRBV19
CDR3 DNA: TGTGCCACCAAACAGGGACAGACCAACCTGAGGACTGAAGCTTTCTTT
CDR3 protein: CATKQGQTNLRTEAFF

D gene: NA
CDR3 length: 15
clone size: NA
J gene: TRBJ2-5
V gene: TRBV5-1
CDR3 DNA: TGCGCCAGCAGCTTGGGACAGTGGGGGCAAGAGACCCAGTACTTC
CDR3 protein: CASSLGQWGQETQYF

D gene: NA
CDR3 length: 12
clone size: NA
J gene: TRBJ2-1
V gene: TRBV11-2
CDR3 DNA: TGTGCCAGCAGCTTTTTGAAGAGCGAGCAGTTCTTC
CDR3 protein: CASSFLKSEQFF

D gene: TRBD1
CDR3 length: 14
clone size: NA
J gene: TRBJ2-7
V gene: TRBV19
CDR3 DNA: TGTGCCAGTAGTCGTCTACAGGGGGGCTACGAGCAGTACTTC
CDR3 protein: CASSRLQGGYEQYF

D gene: NA
CDR3 length: 15
clone size: few
J gene: TRBJ1-5
V gene: TRBV9
CDR3 DNA: TGTGCCAGCAGCGACGGGACGGGACGGAATCAGCCCCAGCATTTT
CDR3 protein: CASSDGTGRNQPQHF

D gene: NA
CDR3 length: 15
clone size: NA
J gene: TRBJ1-5
V gene: TRBV5-6
CDR3 DNA: TGTGCCAGCAGCTTGTACAGAGCAGGCAATCAGCCCCAGCATTTT
CDR3 protein: CASSLYRAGNQPQHF

D gene: TRBD1
CDR3 length: 17
clone size: NA
J gene: TRBJ1-6
V gene: TRBV5-8
CDR3 DNA: TGTGCCAGCAGCTTGGCCGGAGGGGGCTCCTCAAATTCACCCCTCCACTTT
CDR3 protein: CASSLAGGGSSNSPLHF

D gene: NA
CDR3 length: 13
clone size: NA
J gene: TRBJ2-7
V gene: TRBV28
CDR3 DNA: TGTGCCAGCAGGTTAAATAGGGCCTCATTCAAGTACTTC
CDR3 protein: CASRLNRASFKYF

D gene: NA
CDR3 length: 16
clone size: few
J gene: TRBJ2-7
V gene: TRBV7-9
CDR3 DNA: TGTGCCAGCAGCGGGGGGACAGACATGTTCCCCTACGAGCAGTACTTC
CDR3 protein: CASSGGTDMFPYEQYF

D gene: NA
CDR3 length: 12
clone size: NA
J gene: TRBJ2-5
V gene: TRBV7-2
CDR3 DNA: TGTGCCAGCAGCCTAGAGAGGGCCACCCAGTACTTC
CDR3 protein: CASSLERATQYF

D gene: NA
CDR3 length: 14
clone size: NA
J gene: TRBJ1-3
V gene: TRBV19
CDR3 DNA: TGTGCCACCTTTACGGGGAGCTCTGGAAACACCATATATTTT
CDR3 protein: CATFTGSSGNTIYF

D gene: NA
CDR3 length: 16
clone size: NA
J gene: TRBJ2-1
V gene: TRBV6-5
CDR3 DNA: TGTGCCAGCAGTTACGATCTACGCCAGGGGTACAATGAGCAGTTCTTC
CDR3 protein: CASSYDLRQGYNEQFF

D gene: NA
CDR3 length: 13
clone size: NA
J gene: TRBJ1-2
V gene: TRBV6-6
CDR3 DNA: TGTGCCAGCAGCTCGGGGAACAAGGTTGGCTACACCTTC
CDR3 protein: CASSSGNKVGYTF

D gene: NA
CDR3 length: 14
clone size: NA
J gene: TRBJ1-4
V gene: TRBV5-5
CDR3 DNA: TGTGCCAGCAGCTTGGCCCAACATGGCGAAAAACTGTTTTTT
CDR3 protein: CASSLAQHGEKLFF

D gene: NA
CDR3 length: 14
clone size: NA
J gene: TRBJ1-2
V gene: TRBV6-2/TRBV6-3
CDR3 DNA: TGTGCCAGCAGCCCGCCTTCGGGGAACTATGGCTACACCTTC
CDR3 protein: CASSPPSGNYGYTF

D gene: NA
CDR3 length: 14
clone size: NA
J gene: TRBJ1-4
V gene: TRBV7-2
CDR3 DNA: TGTGCCAGCTCCCTCACAGCCAGTGGAGTAAAACTGTTTTTT
CDR3 protein: CASSLTASGVKLFF

D gene: TRBD1
CDR3 length: 15
clone size: NA
J gene: TRBJ2-2
V gene: TRBV24-1
CDR3 DNA: TGTGCCACCAGTGATCCCAGGGGGCTCACCGGGGAGCTGTTTTTT
CDR3 protein: CATSDPRGLTGELFF

D gene: NA
CDR3 length: 12
clone size: once
J gene: TRBJ2-7
V gene: TRBV14
CDR3 DNA: TGTGCCAGCAGCTTAGGGAGGTACGAGCAGTACTTC
CDR3 protein: CASSLGRYEQYF

D gene: NA
CDR3 length: 12
clone size: NA
J gene: TRBJ1-2
V gene: TRBV6-2/TRBV6-3
CDR3 DNA: TGTGCCAGCAGTTACCTGCAGAGTGGCTACACCTTC
CDR3 protein: CASSYLQSGYTF

D gene: NA
CDR3 length: 15
clone size: NA
J gene: TRBJ2-1
V gene: TRBV9
CDR3 DNA: TGTGCCAGCAGCGTAGGAGAAACTAGCTATAATGAGCAGTTCTTC
CDR3 protein: CASSVGETSYNEQFF

D gene: NA
CDR3 length: 15
clone size: NA
J gene: TRBJ1-1
V gene: TRBV7-6
CDR3 DNA: TGTGCCAGCAGCTTAATGCAGGGGAGTGACACTGAAGCTTTCTTT
CDR3 protein: CASSLMQGSDTEAFF

D gene: NA
CDR3 length: 15
clone size: NA
J gene: TRBJ2-3
V gene: TRBV7-9
CDR3 DNA: TGTGCCAGCGCACCCCCCGAGGTTTACACAGATACGCAGTATTTT
CDR3 protein: CASAPPEVYTDTQYF

D gene: NA
CDR3 length: 16
clone size: once
J gene: TRBJ1-5
V gene: TRBV24-1
CDR3 DNA: TGTGCCACCAGTGATAGCCGGGACGGTAGCAATCAGCCCCAGCATTTT
CDR3 protein: CATSDSRDGSNQPQHF

D gene: NA
CDR3 length: 14
clone size: NA
J gene: TRBJ2-3
V gene: TRBV2
CDR3 DNA: TGTGCCAGCCGGCGGGGATCTACGGGGGATACGCAGTATTTT
CDR3 protein: CASRRGSTGDTQYF

D gene: NA
CDR3 length: 17
clone size: NA
J gene: TRBJ1-2
V gene: TRBV7-2
CDR3 DNA: TGTGCCAGCAGCCCCTCAGGAGGAGGGGCGACGTACTATGGCTACACCTTC
CDR3 protein: CASSPSGGGATYYGYTF

D gene: TRBD1
CDR3 length: 21
clone size: NA
J gene: TRBJ1-1
V gene: TRBV19
CDR3 DNA: TGTGCCAGTAGTCTACGAGATGTGGGCGTGGGACAGGGAGAGAAGAGCACTGAAGCTTTCTTT
CDR3 protein: CASSLRDVGVGQGEKSTEAFF

D gene: TRBD2
CDR3 length: 15
clone size: NA
J gene: TRBJ2-1
V gene: TRBV6-1
CDR3 DNA: TGTGCCAGCAGTGAATCTAGCGGGGGCTGGGATGAGCAGTTCTTC
CDR3 protein: CASSESSGGWDEQFF

D gene: TRBD2
CDR3 length: 15
clone size: once
J gene: TRBJ2-1
V gene: TRBV7-2
CDR3 DNA: TGTGCCAGCAGCTTTGGACTAGCGGGGAACAATGAGCAGTTCTTC
CDR3 protein: CASSFGLAGNNEQFF

D gene: NA
CDR3 length: 15
clone size: NA
J gene: TRBJ1-4
V gene: TRBV7-9
CDR3 DNA: TGTGCCAGCAGCCCCGGTGGGTCGCCTAATGAAAAACTGTTTTTT
CDR3 protein: CASSPGGSPNEKLFF

D gene: TRBD1
CDR3 length: 16
clone size: few
J gene: TRBJ2-7
V gene: TRBV28
CDR3 DNA: TGTGCCAGCAGGGGAACCGGGACAGGGGGCGCCTACGAGCAGTACTTC
CDR3 protein: CASRGTGTGGAYEQYF

D gene: NA
CDR3 length: 12
clone size: NA
J gene: TRBJ2-5
V gene: TRBV19
CDR3 DNA: TGTGCCAGTAGTATAGTTGGGGGGACCCAGTACTTC
CDR3 protein: CASSIVGGTQYF

D gene: NA
CDR3 length: 15
clone size: NA
J gene: TRBJ1-2
V gene: TRBV15
CDR3 DNA: TGTGCCACCAGCAGAGGTAAAGGGGCCGACTATGGCTACACCTTC
CDR3 protein: CATSRGKGADYGYTF

D gene: NA
CDR3 length: 15
clone size: NA
J gene: TRBJ1-1
V gene: TRBV5-3
CDR3 DNA: TGTGCCAGAAGCTTGGCCGGGACGCCGGGGGCTGAAGCTTTCTTT
CDR3 protein: CARSLAGTPGAEAFF

D gene: TRBD2
CDR3 length: 14
clone size: NA
J gene: TRBJ2-3
V gene: TRBV13
CDR3 DNA: TGTGCCAGCAGCTTACGGGGGGGAGAAGATACGCAGTATTTT
CDR3 protein: CASSLRGGEDTQYF

D gene: TRBD1
CDR3 length: 13
clone size: NA
J gene: TRBJ1-1
V gene: TRBV6-6
CDR3 DNA: TGTGCCAGCAAAAGGGGGCGATACACTGAAGCTTTCTTT
CDR3 protein: CASKRGRYTEAFF

D gene: NA
CDR3 length: 15
clone size: NA
J gene: TRBJ1-3
V gene: TRBV27
CDR3 DNA: TGTGCCAGCAGTTTCGGACAAGGGTTAGGAAACACCATATATTTT
CDR3 protein: CASSFGQGLGNTIYF

D gene: NA
CDR3 length: 13
clone size: NA
J gene: TRBJ1-5
V gene: TRBV14
CDR3 DNA: TGTGCCAGCAGCCAAGCCACAGGGCTGGCCCAGCATTTT
CDR3 protein: CASSQATGLAQHF

D gene: TRBD1
CDR3 length: 14
clone size: NA
J gene: TRBJ1-5
V gene: TRBV28
CDR3 DNA: TGTGCCAGCACTCAGGACAGGGGATATCAGCCCCAGCATTTT
CDR3 protein: CASTQDRGYQPQHF

D gene: TRBD1
CDR3 length: 16
clone size: few
J gene: TRBJ1-1
V gene: TRBV3-1/TRBV3-2
CDR3 DNA: TGTGCCAGCAGCCCCGGACAGGGGAGGATGAACACTGAAGCTTTCTTT
CDR3 protein: CASSPGQGRMNTEAFF

D gene: TRBD2
CDR3 length: 15
clone size: NA
J gene: TRBJ2-3
V gene: TRBV30
CDR3 DNA: TGTGCCTGGAGTTCTATGCGGGGGGGCCCAGATACGCAGTATTTT
CDR3 protein: CAWSSMRGGPDTQYF

D gene: NA
CDR3 length: 14
clone size: once
J gene: TRBJ1-2
V gene: TRBV28
CDR3 DNA: TGTGCCAGCAGTTTAAGTCAAGGATGGTATGGCTACACCTTC
CDR3 protein: CASSLSQGWYGYTF

D gene: NA
CDR3 length: 13
clone size: NA
J gene: TRBJ1-1
V gene: TRBV3-1/TRBV3-2
CDR3 DNA: TGTGCCAGCAGCCAAATGGGGAGGGCTGAAGCTTTCTTT
CDR3 protein: CASSQMGRAEAFF

D gene: TRBD2
CDR3 length: 17
clone size: NA
J gene: TRBJ2-1
V gene: TRBV19
CDR3 DNA: TGTGCCAGTAGTATGGCATTAGCGGGAGGGATATACAATGAGCAGTTCTTC
CDR3 protein: CASSMALAGGIYNEQFF